This T cell receptor (beta chain) was recovered during a study (dated by TCRdb to the mid-2010s). Via the germline V gene, CDR1 is SGHVS and CDR2 FQNEAQ. The CDR3 goes from the cysteine to the phenylalanine over 14 residues. Just the 42-base CDR3 DNA is kept, in frame starting at base 1. The protocol used for the library was RT-PCR. TCRdb shows the sequencer as Illumina MiSeq. The public reads were reanalyzed by TCRdb: fastp trimming at Q25, MiXCR alignment, in-frame beta chains only. Each entry is one CDR3 protein sequence, shown with its most common DNA and genes. A total of more than 550,000 distinct CDR3 sequences appear in this sample, about 14% of them only once. The ten largest clones capture roughly 3.9% of the sample. In its sample, this clonotype was seen many times. Its antigen has not been determined. One end of the junction varies from germline; a read error may be responsible.

The sequence derives from a female donor in good health, serving as a healthy control. Sequenced sample: memory CD4+ T cells from blood. The rearrangement combines TRBV7-8 with TRBJ2-6, with no D gene named confidently. In nucleotide form, the sequence is TGTGCCAGCAGTTTAGATACGGGTGCCAACGTCCTGACTTTC. This gives the protein CASSLDTGANVLTF.